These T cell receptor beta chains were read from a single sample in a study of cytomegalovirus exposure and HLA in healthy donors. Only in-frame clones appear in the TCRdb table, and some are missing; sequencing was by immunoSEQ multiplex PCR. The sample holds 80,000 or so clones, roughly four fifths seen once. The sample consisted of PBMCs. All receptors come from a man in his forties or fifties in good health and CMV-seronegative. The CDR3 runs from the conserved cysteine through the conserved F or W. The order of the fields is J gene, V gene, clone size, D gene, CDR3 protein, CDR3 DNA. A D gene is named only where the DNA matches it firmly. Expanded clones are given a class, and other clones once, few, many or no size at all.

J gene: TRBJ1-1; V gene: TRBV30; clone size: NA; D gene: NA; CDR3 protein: CAWKSIGGNTEAFF; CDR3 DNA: TGTGCCTGGAAATCTATAGGGGGAAACACTGAAGCTTTCTTT
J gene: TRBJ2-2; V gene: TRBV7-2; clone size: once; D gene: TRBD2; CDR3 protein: CASSFRLAGTNTGELFF; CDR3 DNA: TGTGCCAGCAGCTTCAGGCTAGCGGGGACGAACACCGGGGAGCTGTTTTTT
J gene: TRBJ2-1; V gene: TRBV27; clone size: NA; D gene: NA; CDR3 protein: CASTGQFEQFF; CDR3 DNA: TGTGCCAGCACCGGACAGTTTGAGCAGTTCTTC
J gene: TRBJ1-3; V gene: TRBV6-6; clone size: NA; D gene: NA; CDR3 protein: CASGASGNTIYF; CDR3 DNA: TGTGCCAGCGGGGCGAGCGGAAACACCATATATTTT
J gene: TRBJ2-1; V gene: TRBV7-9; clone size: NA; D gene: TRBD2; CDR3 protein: CASSPRLAANEQFF; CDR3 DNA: TGTGCCAGCAGCCCCCGACTAGCGGCCAATGAGCAGTTCTTC
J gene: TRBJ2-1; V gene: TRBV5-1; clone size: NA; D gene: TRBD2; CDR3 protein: CASSLFSGVEWLAGNEQFF; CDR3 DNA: TGCGCCAGCAGCTTATTCTCCGGGGTTGAGTGGCTAGCGGGAAATGAGCAGTTCTTC
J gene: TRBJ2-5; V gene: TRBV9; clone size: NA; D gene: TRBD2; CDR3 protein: CASSVAHDSRLAGDGTQYF; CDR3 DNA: TGTGCCAGCAGCGTAGCCCACGACTCGCGTCTAGCGGGAGATGGGACCCAGTACTTC
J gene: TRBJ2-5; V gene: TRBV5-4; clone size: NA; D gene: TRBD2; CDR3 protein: CASSWDLAGGTQYF; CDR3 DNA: TGTGCCAGCAGCTGGGATTTAGCGGGAGGGACCCAGTACTTC
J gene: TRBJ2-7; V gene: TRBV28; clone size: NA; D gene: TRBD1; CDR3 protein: CASSFRQGRSYEQYF; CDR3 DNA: TGTGCCAGCAGTTTCCGACAGGGTCGGTCCTACGAGCAGTACTTC
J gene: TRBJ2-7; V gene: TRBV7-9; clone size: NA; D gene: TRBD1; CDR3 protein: CASSSDRGVNYEQYF; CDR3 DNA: TGTGCCAGCAGCTCAGACAGGGGAGTTAACTACGAGCAGTACTTC
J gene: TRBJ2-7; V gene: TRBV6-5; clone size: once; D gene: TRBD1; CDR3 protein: CASRRDSYEQYF; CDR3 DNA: TGTGCCAGCAGGAGGGACAGTTACGAGCAGTACTTC
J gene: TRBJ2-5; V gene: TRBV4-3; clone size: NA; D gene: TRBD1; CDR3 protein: CASSQGFNRGFDRVQETQYF; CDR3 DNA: TGCGCCAGCAGCCAAGGTTTCAATCGGGGCTTTGACAGGGTGCAAGAGACCCAGTACTTC
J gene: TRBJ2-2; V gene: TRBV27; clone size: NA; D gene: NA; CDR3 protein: CASSRRGTGELFF; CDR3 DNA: TGTGCCAGCAGTCGTCGAGGCACCGGGGAGCTGTTTTTT
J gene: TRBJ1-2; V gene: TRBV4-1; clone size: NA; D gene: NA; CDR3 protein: CASSLPPGNGYTF; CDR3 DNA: TGCGCCAGCAGCCTTCCACCGGGAAATGGCTACACCTTC